This T cell receptor (beta chain) comes out of a study of shared clonotypes between healthy human individuals (dated by TCRdb to 2020 to 2022). In terms of the full investigation: The cohort comprised two women and a few men aged 18 to 49 years. Per donor, leukapheresis produced somewhere between about 0.94 and 9 billion PBMCs. For each donor, CD4 naive and CD4 memory were each given three plates, CD8 naive was given two plates, and CD8 memory was given one plate. To estimate repertoire size and how much clonotypes are shared between individuals, the study performed deep sequencing of blood TCR repertoires from about five healthy adults. To increase sequencing depth and limit assay-specific biases, different laboratories used diverse techniques to prepare libraries and sequence TCR repertoires.

Here is what the overall study found, with its caveats: The genetic and exposure-history diversity represented was limited by the small number of donors. Based on pairwise subsampling, the degree of clonotype sharing among donors was expected to be affected by sequencing depth. Naive subsets generally had larger estimated clonotype richness than memory subsets did. Compared with non-shared clonotypes, clonotypes shared by all four sorted-subset donors had higher generation probabilities. Across a handful of donors, roughly 5% of naive CD4, approximately 3.5% of naive CD8, 2% to 2.5% of memory CD4, and approximately 0.4% of memory CD8 clonotypes were shared. Only blood was sampled, and tissue TCR repertoires likely differ from those in blood. Even with the large sequencing depth, rarefaction of the sorted-subset datasets indicated that sequencing was incomplete.

CD8 naive samples consisted of CD45RO-negative cells that were positively selected for CCR7, yielding a CD45RA+CCR7+ population without TemRA cells. Donors were healthy HIV-negative adults with no recently reported acute infections or vaccinations. Every donor was a Caucasian adult living in Nashville, Tennessee, USA. After blood collection by leukapheresis, PBMCs were isolated using Ficoll-Histopaque density gradient centrifugation and then cryopreserved in the vapor phase of liquid nitrogen. Purity and quantity of every magnetically sorted T cell population were checked by analytical flow cytometry. Genomic DNA was isolated from each sorted fraction and quantified by UV absorbance on a Nanodrop 2000c. Using the deep immunoSEQ assay, multiplex PCR amplified TCR CDR3 regions from genomic DNA. Genomic DNA extracted from each cell subset was distributed evenly over all wells of several immunoSEQ 96-well plates, and each plate served as one replicate. For sorted subsets, each replicate PCR was loaded with around 200 ng genomic DNA, equivalent to some 27,000 T cell genomes. Purified libraries were measured with a Qubit 3.0 fluorometer, size-checked on a Bioanalyzer 2100, and measured again with the KAPA Library Quantification kit. Each immunoSEQ 96-well plate was sequenced on its own single-read 150-cycle Illumina NextSeq 550 flow cell. Concerning the study's data processing: Because only junctional sequences without quality scores were contained in the immunoSEQ output, filtering matching that applied to full-length reads could not be performed. Sequences were annotated with PyIR, a Python wrapper for IgBLAST v1.9, using IMGT germline references to assign V/J genes and CDR3. Reads were filtered out if the reads had weak V/J assignments (E-value above 1e-6), no CDR3, stop codons, out-of-frame junctions, or ambiguous translated residues. A V3J clonotype was defined by an identical inferred V gene, J gene, and CDR3 amino acid sequence. To compute the percentage overlap between repertoires, the number of shared unique clonotypes was divided by the size of the smaller repertoire. Three approaches were used to assess repertoire richness: RTK rarefaction, the Chao1 estimator, and Recon v2.1 estimates of unobserved clonotypes. Generation probabilities for all TCRbeta clonotypes obtained by the gDNA method from a handful of donors were computed using OLGA. Not all clones reach the TCRdb copy of this immuneACCESS table, which keeps in-frame sequences only. Checked studies attribute under half of the gap to unresolved V genes and leave the rest unexplained. Clone size and V and J calls were adopted from that table, with D and trimming inferred from the DNA. This sample is represented by roughly 2.1 million clones; around 93% of them were singletons. The top ten hold about 1.8% of the sample.

The CDR3 starts with the cysteine, ends with the phenylalanine, and has 15 residues. Only the CDR3 DNA stays, 45 bases, in frame from base 1. At the junction V is shortened by 5 bases and J by 6 bases; bases outside the gene matches: 10. Sequences LGHNT (CDR1) and FRNRAP (CDR2) are obtained from the germline V gene. Comments on this clone: The specificity of this receptor is unknown. Within one base of it there is no much larger clone, and no base qualities were kept.

Recombination connected TRBV12-5 to TRBJ2-1, with 7 bases matching TRBD2. Source material: naive CD8+ T cells from PBMCs. The sample's cell subset or site label, in plain terms: CD45RA+CCR7+. The source of this sequence is a man aged 18 to 30 in good health. Some clones in this sample may be carry-over from other donors' samples. DNA sequence: TGTGCTAGTGGTCTAGCGGTCGCCCGACTCAATGAGCAGTTCTTC. The translation is CASGLAVARLNEQFF.